This T cell receptor (beta chain) originates from a study of radiotherapy plus CTLA-4 blockade in lung cancer. Points from the study as a whole: Following radiotherapy plus ipilimumab, tumor-derived TCR clones expanded in the blood.

Germline V gives CDR1 MNHNY, CDR2 SVGAGI (reference sequence). CDR3 length equals 15 residues. V was clipped by 7 bases and J by 1 base, with 16 bases between them. This clone was picked up a small number of times. Its antigen is unknown. Repertoires were generated with immunoSEQ multiplex PCR, while TCRdb's copy carries only in-frame clones and drops some. The data contain 80,000 or so clones, 60% to 85% of them singletons. The source of this sequence is a human donor with non-small cell lung cancer who had a partial response to radiotherapy plus ipilimumab. Some clones in this sample may be carry-over from other donors' samples. Sequencing used peripheral blood, obtained from a patient treated with radiotherapy plus ipilimumab. This chain connects TRBV6-6 to TRBJ1-1, with D tentatively TRBD1 (6 bases). The CDR3 nucleotides are TGTGCCAGCACAAACGGGGGGCGGGGGAACACTGAAGCTTTCTTT. Its protein is CASTNGGRGNTEAFF.